The rows below give T cell receptor beta chains drawn from one sample of a study of OX40 agonist ivuxolimab in advanced cancers. The table came from immunoSEQ multiplex PCR; TCRdb's copy has only in-frame clones and leaves some out. The data show more than 60,000 clones, with about 86% seen just once and over 0.75% held by the top ten. The material was CD4+ or CD8+ T cells sorted from blood, obtained in a trial of the OX40 agonist ivuxolimab. These receptors were taken from an adult with an advanced solid tumor such as melanoma, head and neck, liver or kidney cancer. Both conserved end residues are part of each CDR3. The order of the fields is CDR3 DNA, CDR3 protein, clone size, CDR3 length, V gene, J gene, D gene. A D gene is named only where the DNA matches it firmly. Clone sizes are given selectively: once, few, many, or a class where the clone is expanded.

cdr3_nt: TGTGCCAGCAGGACCGGACCCCAAGGTGGCTACACCTTC
cdr3_aa: CASRTGPQGGYTF
clone_size: -
cdr3_length: 13
v_call: TRBV6-5
j_call: TRBJ1-2
d_call: -

cdr3_nt: TGTGCCACCAGCAGAGATGCGGGGGATTGGACCGGGGAGCTGTTTTTT
cdr3_aa: CATSRDAGDWTGELFF
clone_size: -
cdr3_length: 16
v_call: TRBV15
j_call: TRBJ2-2
d_call: TRBD2

cdr3_nt: TGTGCCAGCAGTTTGGCGGGAGGTCGGACCGGGGAGCTGTTTTTT
cdr3_aa: CASSLAGGRTGELFF
clone_size: -
cdr3_length: 15
v_call: TRBV28
j_call: TRBJ2-2
d_call: TRBD2

cdr3_nt: TGTGCCAGCAGCCAGAGGACAGGGCGGGTCAATCAGCCCCAGCATTTT
cdr3_aa: CASSQRTGRVNQPQHF
clone_size: -
cdr3_length: 16
v_call: TRBV21-1
j_call: TRBJ1-5
d_call: -

cdr3_nt: TGTGCCAGCAGTTACGGACTAGCGGGAGCCTACGAGCAGTACTTC
cdr3_aa: CASSYGLAGAYEQYF
clone_size: few
cdr3_length: 15
v_call: TRBV2
j_call: TRBJ2-7
d_call: TRBD2

cdr3_nt: TGTGCCAGCTCAAGCGACGAGCAAGAGACCCAGTACTTC
cdr3_aa: CASSSDEQETQYF
clone_size: -
cdr3_length: 13
v_call: TRBV18
j_call: TRBJ2-5
d_call: -

cdr3_nt: TGTGCCAGCAGTGCTAGCCGGTACGAGCAGTACTTC
cdr3_aa: CASSASRYEQYF
clone_size: -
cdr3_length: 12
v_call: TRBV6-6
j_call: TRBJ2-7
d_call: -

cdr3_nt: TGTGCCAGCAGCGCCGGGACATTTGGCTACACCTTC
cdr3_aa: CASSAGTFGYTF
clone_size: few
cdr3_length: 12
v_call: TRBV7-9
j_call: TRBJ1-2
d_call: -

cdr3_nt: TGCGCCAGCAGCCTAACCGGGGACTACGAGCAGTACTTC
cdr3_aa: CASSLTGDYEQYF
clone_size: few
cdr3_length: 13
v_call: TRBV5-1
j_call: TRBJ2-7
d_call: -

cdr3_nt: TGTGCCAGCAGCCAAGAATGGAGGCCACTAGCGGGGCGAGAGACCCAGTACTTC
cdr3_aa: CASSQEWRPLAGRETQYF
clone_size: -
cdr3_length: 18
v_call: TRBV14
j_call: TRBJ2-5
d_call: TRBD2

cdr3_nt: TGTGCCAGCAGCTCGACAGGGGTAACTGGCTACACCTTC
cdr3_aa: CASSSTGVTGYTF
clone_size: few
cdr3_length: 13
v_call: TRBV7-2
j_call: TRBJ1-2
d_call: TRBD1

cdr3_nt: TGTGCCAGCAGCTTATGGGCGTGGGCTAGGGGCAATCAGCCCCAGCATTTT
cdr3_aa: CASSLWAWARGNQPQHF
clone_size: -
cdr3_length: 17
v_call: TRBV5-5
j_call: TRBJ1-5
d_call: -

cdr3_nt: TGTGCCAGCAAAACGTACCGGGACCCCCGTCAACATTTT
cdr3_aa: CASKTYRDPRQHF
clone_size: -
cdr3_length: 13
v_call: TRBV6-5
j_call: TRBJ1-5
d_call: -

cdr3_nt: TGCGCCAGCAGCCAAGTATGGGCCCGACCCACCGGGGAGCTGTTTTTT
cdr3_aa: CASSQVWARPTGELFF
clone_size: -
cdr3_length: 16
v_call: TRBV4-3
j_call: TRBJ2-2
d_call: -

cdr3_nt: TGTGCCAGCAGCGTAGGGGACCTCCCCTACGAGCAGTACTTC
cdr3_aa: CASSVGDLPYEQYF
clone_size: -
cdr3_length: 14
v_call: TRBV9
j_call: TRBJ2-7
d_call: -

cdr3_nt: TGTGCCAGCAGTTTATTAGTGCGGGAGCAGTACTTC
cdr3_aa: CASSLLVREQYF
clone_size: once
cdr3_length: 12
v_call: TRBV28
j_call: TRBJ2-7
d_call: -

cdr3_nt: TGTGCCAGCGGGCTAAGCGGGAGCGCTAGCTCCTACGAGCAGTACTTC
cdr3_aa: CASGLSGSASSYEQYF
clone_size: -
cdr3_length: 16
v_call: TRBV7-2
j_call: TRBJ2-7
d_call: TRBD2

cdr3_nt: TGTGCCAGCAGCTCAACTAGCGGTACGCAGTATTTT
cdr3_aa: CASSSTSGTQYF
clone_size: -
cdr3_length: 12
v_call: TRBV7-6
j_call: TRBJ2-3
d_call: TRBD2

cdr3_nt: TGTGCCAGCAGCTTATTTCGGGGCAACTCCTACAATGAGCAGTTCTTC
cdr3_aa: CASSLFRGNSYNEQFF
clone_size: once
cdr3_length: 16
v_call: TRBV7-3
j_call: TRBJ2-1
d_call: -

cdr3_nt: TGTGCCTGCGAACCACCAATCACTGAAGCTTTCTTT
cdr3_aa: CACEPPITEAFF
clone_size: once
cdr3_length: 12
v_call: TRBV30
j_call: TRBJ1-1
d_call: -

cdr3_nt: TGTGCCAGCAGTGAAAATAGGGGACGGGCCGAAGCTTTCTTT
cdr3_aa: CASSENRGRAEAFF
clone_size: -
cdr3_length: 14
v_call: TRBV25-1
j_call: TRBJ1-1
d_call: -

cdr3_nt: TGTGCCAGCAGCCTCGGACAGGGGATGGCCCAGTACTTC
cdr3_aa: CASSLGQGMAQYF
clone_size: once
cdr3_length: 13
v_call: TRBV9
j_call: TRBJ2-5
d_call: TRBD1

cdr3_nt: TGCGCCAGCAGCCTACGGACGAACACTGAAGCTTTCTTT
cdr3_aa: CASSLRTNTEAFF
clone_size: -
cdr3_length: 13
v_call: TRBV5-1
j_call: TRBJ1-1
d_call: -

cdr3_nt: TGTGCCAGTAGTCCTTGGCAGGGACGAGGCACCGGGGAGCTGTTTTTT
cdr3_aa: CASSPWQGRGTGELFF
clone_size: few
cdr3_length: 16
v_call: TRBV19
j_call: TRBJ2-2
d_call: -